Given below is one TCR beta chain in context. Measured with immunoSEQ multiplex PCR; TCRdb has only the in-frame clones, and not every one. The sample yields about 99,000 clones, roughly nine tenths seen once. The CDR3 totals 13 residues. Looked up from germline, CDR1 is SGHTA and CDR2 is FQGTGA. V was shortened by 4 bases and J by 4 bases, with 9 bases between the two germline ends. The data derive from a study of T cell changes during pregnancy in multiple sclerosis. This receptor was obtained from a female donor with multiple sclerosis, enrolled in a pregnancy study. V and J are TRBV7-3 and TRBJ2-3; D remains ambiguous. The sample consisted of peripheral blood, taken after pregnancy. CDR3 bases: TGTGCCAGCAGCTCAGACTCTTCAGATACGCAGTATTTT. Encoded protein: CASSSDSSDTQYF.